The 27 T cell receptor beta chains reported below all come from one sample, sequenced in a study of response to subunit inactivated influenza vaccine. TCRdb reprocessed the RT-PCR reads via MiXCR and lists one record per CDR3 protein. This sample yields fewer than 550,000 distinct CDR3 sequences, of which 25% are seen a single time; around 2% belongs to the top ten. Here the sequenced sample was CD4+ T cells sorted from PBMCs, taken roughly 5 days after vaccination. These receptors all come from a man between 45 and 60 years old who received an inactivated influenza vaccine.

The chain carries TRBV12-3 or TRBV12-4 and TRBJ2-5; D may correspond to TRBD1 or TRBD2 (5 bases each). The CDR3 spans 14 residues. Trimming removed 7 bases at V and 1 base at J, with 13 bases between. The CDR3 nucleotides are TGTGCCAGCACCTCAAGTGGGGGCCAAGAGACCCAGTACTTC. Protein product: CASTSSGGQETQYF.

V is TRBV5-1 and J is TRBJ1-1; no definite D call. CDR1 SGHRS and CDR2 YFSETQ come from the germline V gene. V lost 0 bases, J lost 0 bases, and 9 bases lay in between. The CDR3 is 15 amino acids. CDR3 sequence: CASSLGVGLNTEAFF. DNA of the CDR3: TGCGCCAGCAGCTTGGGTGTCGGGCTGAACACTGAAGCTTTCTTT.

The chain employs TRBV5-1 and TRBJ2-7, with 8 bases that match TRBD2. The germline gives CDR1 SGHRS, CDR2 YFSETQ. With 0 bases clipped from V and 5 bases from J, the junction kept 7 bases outside the gene matches. CDR3 length equals 15 residues. In DNA form, the CDR3 reads TGCGCCAGCAGCTTGGCGTCAGCGGGAGACCACGAGCAGTACTTC. This codes for CASSLASAGDHEQYF.

The rearrangement joins TRBV5-1 to TRBJ2-7; D is unresolved. Germline V gene lookup returns CDR1 SGHRS and CDR2 YFSETQ. Trimming cost V 6 bases and J 6 bases, with 22 bases left between them. This CDR3 is 15 amino acids long. The CDR3 DNA is TGCGCCAGCACCTTCCGGACGGCCCCCCTCTCCGAGCAGTACTTC. Its translation: CASTFRTAPLSEQYF.

This clonotype showed up just a few times. The V and J genes are TRBV6-2 or TRBV6-3 and TRBJ2-1; D gene ambiguous. Germline CDR1 and CDR2: MNHEY and SVGEGT. Trimming stripped 6 bases from V and 2 bases from J, with 11 bases between. The CDR3 runs 14 residues. DNA of the CDR3: TGTGCCAGCAGCCACACCGTGCCCTACAATGAGCAGTTCTTC. It specifies CASSHTVPYNEQFF.

The gene calls are TRBV7-2 and TRBJ1-1; D possibly corresponds to TRBD1 (5 bases). V gave up 5 bases and J gave up 1 base, with 17 bases separating them. The germline V gene encodes CDR1 SGHTA and CDR2 FQGNSA. This CDR3 is built from 16 residues. CDR3 coding DNA: TGTGCCAGCAGCCTCAAGCCGCGGGGGACGAACACTGAAGCTTTCTTT. Its protein product is CASSLKPRGTNTEAFF. The whole variable domain, filled in from reference TRBV7-2 and TRBJ1-1, reads GAGVSQSPSNKVTEKGKDVELRCDPISGHTALYWYRQSLGQGLEFLIYFQGNSAPDKSGLPSDRFSAERTGGSVSTLTIQRTQQEDSAVYLCASSLKPRGTNTEAFFGQGTRLTVV.

The chain couples TRBV10-3 to TRBJ2-2; TRBD1 or TRBD2 may be the D gene (5 bases each). V was pared by 6 bases and J by 1 base, with 12 bases between. The length of the CDR3 is 15 residues. Germline V gives CDR1 ENHRY, CDR2 SYGVKD. The CDR3 bases are TGTGCCATCAGCTCCGGGACCGAGAACACCGGGGAGCTGTTTTTT. Its translation is CAISSGTENTGELFF.

V and J are TRBV5-1 and TRBJ2-5, with TRBD1 as a possible D gene (6 bases). Germline V gene sequence: CDR1 SGHRS, CDR2 YFSETQ. V was clipped by 1 base and J by 2 bases, with 12 bases between them. This CDR3 spans 15 amino acids. The DNA of the CDR3 is TGCGCCAGCAGCTTGACGGGACACGGGCAAGAGACCCAGTACTTC. This gives the protein CASSLTGHGQETQYF.

As DNA, the CDR3 is TGTGCCAGCAGCGCCCCGGAGACCCAGTACTTC. The encoded protein is CASSAPETQYF. This chain joins TRBV3-1 and TRBJ2-5; D gene ambiguous. Per germline, CDR1 LGHDT and CDR2 YNNKEL (reference sequence). The CDR3 is 11 amino acids. V dropped 5 bases and J dropped 5 bases, with 6 bases sitting between them.

A few counts support this clonotype. The CDR3 region is CASSFGDRAGNSPLHF. The CDR3 coding sequence is TGTGCCAGCAGTTTTGGAGACAGGGCAGGCAATTCACCCCTCCACTTT. The rearrangement links TRBV12-3 or TRBV12-4 to TRBJ1-6; TRBD1 matches 7 bases. The V and J ends lost 3 bases and 7 bases, in that order; junction bases with no gene match: 9. The CDR3 loop spans 16 amino acids.

The rearrangement uses TRBV20-1 and TRBJ2-7; the D call may be TRBD1 or TRBD2 (5 bases each). Germline loops: CDR1 DFQATT, CDR2 SNEGSKA (reference sequence). V lost 6 bases to trimming and J lost 5 bases, with 20 bases between them. The CDR3 sequence is 14 residues long. The CDR3 loop reads CSAAGRVLVDEQYF. CDR3 DNA sequence: TGCAGTGCCGCGGGCAGGGTTCTCGTGGACGAGCAGTACTTC.

This rearrangement joins TRBV6-5 to TRBJ1-1; D not certain. This CDR3 has 14 residues. V was pared by 4 bases and J by 0 bases, with 9 bases between. Germline V gene data show CDR1 as MNHEY and CDR2 as SVGAGI. In DNA form, the CDR3 reads TGTGCCAGCAGTTCAGGTTCGATGAACACTGAAGCTTTCTTT. Its translation is CASSSGSMNTEAFF.

This clonotype was observed a handful of times. V usage is TRBV5-6 and J usage is TRBJ2-7; the D gene is possibly TRBD1 (6 bases). There are 18 residues in the CDR3. The V and J ends lost 0 bases and 3 bases respectively, with 22 bases between them. CDR1 and CDR2 (germline): SGHDT, YYEEEE. CDR3 coding DNA: TGTGCCAGCAGCTTGGCAAGGATTTCGTTGAGGGGGTTCTACGAGCAGTACTTC. It codes for CASSLARISLRGFYEQYF.

The rearrangement uses TRBV3-1 and TRBJ2-7, with no clear D. The CDR3 consists of 12 residues. V was cut by 4 bases and J by 5 bases, with 9 bases left in between. Germline CDR1 and CDR2: LGHDT and YNNKEL (reference sequence). Here the CDR3 reads CASSRRSDEQYF. The CDR3 nucleotides read TGTGCCAGCAGCCGTCGATCCGACGAGCAGTACTTC.

This chain uses TRBV29-1 with TRBJ2-7; 7 bases map to TRBD1. Trimming at V came to 4 bases and at J to 6 bases, leaving 9 bases not matched to a gene. The CDR3 runs to 13 residues. Germline V gives CDR1 SQVTM, CDR2 ANQGSEA. This CDR3 is CSVVQGQAFEQYF. CDR3 bases: TGCAGCGTTGTTCAAGGACAGGCTTTCGAGCAGTACTTC.

The chain couples TRBV25-1 to TRBJ2-1; TRBD1 might be the D (5 bases). The CDR3 spans 11 residues. V was cut by 5 bases and J by 10 bases, with 9 bases left in between. CDR1 is MGHDK, CDR2 SYGVNS, per germline. CDR3 sequence: CASSLRVEQFF. As DNA, the CDR3 is TGTGCCAGCAGTCTCAGGGTGGAGCAGTTCTTC.

The chain recombines TRBV5-6 with TRBJ1-2; D not certain. Germline assignment: CDR1 SGHDT and CDR2 YYEEEE. The CDR3 extends over 12 amino acids. Trimming stripped 2 bases from V and 6 bases from J, with 8 bases between. The CDR3 here is CASSLMENGYTF. The CDR3 DNA sequence: TGTGCCAGCAGCTTAATGGAGAATGGCTACACCTTC.

This clonotype was seen ten or more times. The J gene is TRBJ1-2, the V gene TRBV7-9; weak D call: TRBD1 (6 bases). Deletions cut 2 bases from V and 12 bases from J, with 13 bases between. The CDR3 length is 12 residues. Germline values: CDR1 SEHNR, CDR2 FQNEAQ (reference sequence). CDR3 sequence: CASSLLQGSNTF. The CDR3 DNA reads as TGTGCCAGCAGCTTATTACAGGGCAGCAACACCTTC.

In this sample, this clonotype turned up a few times. This chain connects TRBV5-4 to TRBJ2-5, with 7 bases fitting TRBD1. The CDR3 is 15 amino acids. Germline CDR1 and CDR2: SGHNT and YYREEE (reference sequence). V dropped 4 bases and J dropped 0; count of bases not matched to a gene: 6. CDR3 region: CASSVGTGDQETQYF. The CDR3 bases are TGTGCCAGCAGCGTAGGAACAGGGGACCAAGAGACCCAGTACTTC.

CDR3 protein: CASSPGTQDTQYF. CDR3 DNA sequence: TGTGCCAGCTCCCCTGGGACGCAAGATACGCAGTATTTT. This chain uses TRBV18 with TRBJ2-3; D may match TRBD1 or TRBD2 (5 bases each). Germline V gives CDR1 KGHSH, CDR2 LQKENI. The V gene lost 6 bases and the J gene lost 5 bases, with 12 bases spanning the gap. This CDR3 spans 13 amino acids. The full variable domain, rest sourced from reference TRBV18 and TRBJ2-3, is NAGVMQNPRHLVRRRGQEARLRCSPMKGHSHVYWYRQLPEEGLKFMVYLQKENIIDESGMPKERFSAEFPKEGPSILRIQQVVRGDSAAYFCASSPGTQDTQYFGPGTRLTVL.

V and J are TRBV6-1 and TRBJ2-7; 8 nucleotides line up with TRBD1. The germline CDR1 and CDR2 sequences are MNHNS and SASEGT. The CDR3 runs to 15 residues. Trimming cost V 6 bases and J 4 bases; bases outside gene matches: 11. Here the CDR3 DNA reads TGTGCCAGCAGCCTGACAGGGGCTGTGGCGTACGAGCAGTACTTC. Translated, it gives CASSLTGAVAYEQYF.

V usage is TRBV2 and J usage is TRBJ1-6; 7 positions agree with TRBD1. V gave up 6 bases and J gave up 7 bases; unmatched junction bases: 9. Germline V gives CDR1 SNHLY, CDR2 FYNNEI. The CDR3 covers 15 residues. The CDR3 loop is CASRNNRGWNSPLHF. The CDR3 bases are TGTGCCAGCAGAAACAACAGGGGTTGGAATTCACCCCTCCACTTT.

CDR3 in DNA: TGCAGTGCTCCGTTCGCCGGACAGGGTGGAGAGACCCAGTACTTC. Amino acids: CSAPFAGQGGETQYF. The chain couples TRBV20-1 to TRBJ2-5, with 8 bases aligning to TRBD1. The germline CDR1 and CDR2 sequences are DFQATT and SNEGSKA (reference sequence). This CDR3 comprises 15 residues. V lost 5 bases to trimming and J lost 4 bases; unmatched junction nucleotides: 12.

CDR3 DNA sequence: TGCAGTGCTAGAGATAGGGTACCCCCGGAGTACTTC. Protein product: CSARDRVPPEYF. V usage is TRBV20-1 and J usage is TRBJ2-7; D is unclear. The germline V and J ends were trimmed by 0 bases and 11 bases, with 14 bases remaining between them. CDR1 DFQATT and CDR2 SNEGSKA come from the germline V gene (reference sequence). The CDR3 runs 12 residues.

This clonotype was counted between two and nine times. The gene calls are TRBV20-1 and TRBJ1-1, with D hard to call. This CDR3 spans 13 amino acids. From germline, CDR1 is DFQATT and CDR2 SNEGSKA (reference sequence). The germline V and J ends were trimmed by 6 bases and 7 bases, with 18 bases remaining between them. The CDR3 here is CSAILQSSGEAFF. DNA for the CDR3: TGCAGTGCAATTTTGCAGAGTTCGGGTGAAGCTTTCTTT.

The rearrangement uses TRBV29-1 and TRBJ2-5, with TRBD1 matching over 10 bases. Per germline, CDR1 SQVTM and CDR2 ANQGSEA. Trimming took 6 bases from V and 7 from J; bases not matched to a gene: 5. The length of the CDR3 is 12 residues. The CDR3 protein is CSVGTGAATQYF. DNA of the CDR3: TGCAGCGTAGGGACAGGGGCGGCGACCCAGTACTTC.

The CDR3 loop is CASSPGGISTDTQYF. The DNA for the CDR3 is TGTGCCAGCAGTCCCGGGGGTATCAGCACAGATACGCAGTATTTT. This chain connects TRBV6-1 to TRBJ2-3, with TRBD2 as a possible D gene (6 bases). Germline values: CDR1 MNHNS, CDR2 SASEGT. The V end was cut by 5 bases, the J end by 0 bases, with 12 bases between. CDR3 size: 15 residues.